This T cell receptor beta chain appears in the sequencing data of a study of T cells in Graves' hyperthyroidism and ophthalmopathy. This clonotype was seen a handful of times. Germline-derived CDR1 and CDR2 are MNHNS and SASEGT. Trimming pared 2 bases from V and 6 bases from J, leaving 13 bases between. This CDR3 is built from 14 residues. Using RNA transcripts as the source, TCR beta CDR3 regions were amplified. Using the HTBI primer set, a first-round RT-PCR was run on the TCR CDR3. From the multiplex PCR reads, TCRdb called clonotypes with MiXCR, one entry per CDR3 protein. The sample shows 200,000 to 250,000 distinct CDR3 sequences, more than 15% of them seen only once.

The chain employs TRBV6-1 and TRBJ1-2; D not resolved. This receptor was identified in a man in his forties or fifties with Graves' hyperthyroidism. The specimen was blood. The CDR3 sequence is CASSETTARDGYTF. Here the CDR3 DNA reads TGTGCCAGCAGTGAAACGACGGCCCGTGATGGCTACACCTTC.